The entry below gives a single T cell receptor beta chain sequence along with its context. Its antigen has not been determined. Per-base qualities were not stored, and no clone one base away is much larger. This sample was included in a study of cytomegalovirus exposure and HLA in healthy donors (dated by TCRdb to about 2017). Broadly, across the study: In an earlier analysis of 450 to 750 of the donors, 276 Gb of sequence data and about 110 million unique TCR beta sequences from roughly 200 million T cells were reported. To predict cytomegalovirus infection status, the study brought together high-throughput TCR immunosequencing, statistical association of individual TCRs with disease status, and machine learning. HLA typing covered class I and class II loci at four-digit resolution. An earlier analysis of some 600 of the donors applied high-throughput TCR beta sequencing to assess whether each TCR beta V gene segment acted as functional or pseudogenic. Roughly 300 gigabases of sequencing data and approximately 91 million unique TCR sequences made up an early release that covered under 750 HLA-typed donors. Donor age, sex, ethnicity and CMV serostatus were compiled together with the repertoire data. The number of typed donors differed by locus: about 620-640 for A, B, C, DRB1 and DQB1; roughly 510 for DQA1; 600 to 610 for DPA1; and 400 to 480 for DPB1. Among the roughly 410 genotyped donors, 75% to 90% belonged to the genetic ancestry cluster associated with self-reported Caucasian donors. The study aimed to test whether signatures of past pathogen exposure could be identified by cataloging public T cell receptors. Using immunosequencing, the study profiled T cell repertoires from 666 subjects and related those repertoires to cytomegalovirus serostatus. A separate validation cohort of roughly 130 different subjects was used in addition to the roughly 670-subject first cohort. Genome-wide SNP genotypes for about 65% of the roughly 700 donors were used in a later genetic analysis, which treated that subset as a discovery cohort. Rather than drawing on any new phenotypic data, the later analysis identified candidate immune exposures from TCR beta sequences and the way those sequences occurred across donors. A later analysis re-analyzed previously published TCR beta repertoires from approximately 670 donors and added high-resolution HLA genotyping to study TCR occurrence patterns. Every discovery cohort repertoire had been produced on one sequencing platform. Among some 400 genotyped donors of the cohort, an average of around 240,000 unique TCR beta nucleotide sequences were sequenced per donor, approximately 20% of them non-productive. A handful of DR-DQ haplotypes were handled as single units for association and clustering because linkage in the cohort was strong. General study outcomes and caveats: A further reported finding was that TCR beta sequences accurately predicted the HLA-A and HLA-B alleles for most subjects in the first cohort. Sequencing depth was assumed to be roughly uniform across donors in the presence/absence analyses, though that assumption may not hold. A group of highly shared sequence variants was considered likely to be a technical artifact of the sequencing pipeline. A later analysis reported that several top co-occurrence clusters appeared linked to parvovirus B19, influenza, CMV and Epstein-Barr virus. It was suggested by the authors that the approach could potentially be generalized to other disease states and immunological phenotypes. Because counts were too low, some 17 rarely observed V segments, including chromosome 9 orphons, were excluded from the earlier analysis of 587 of the donors. Because the 87-base-pair reads could not distinguish some IMGT-functional V segments, including TRBV6-2 and TRBV6-3, those segments were excluded. A later genetic analysis associated a missense DCLRE1C variant with V-gene and J-gene trimming of TCR beta chains, and an independent cohort replicated the association. The study listed 150 to 200 TCR beta chains as associated with cytomegalovirus. Specific HLA alleles were associated with 15,000 to 20,000 TCR beta sequences at a false discovery rate of 0.05 in a later analysis. Correlated functional status among segregating V segments might be attributable to linkage disequilibrium, but an unknown experimental factor could not be ruled out. Because HLA typing was missing for some donors at each locus, association tests included only the typed subset. For the cohort, immune exposure information was limited to CMV serostatus. Most TCR sequences were observed very rarely across donors, whereas some public TCRs were present in many individuals. This cohort had only TCR beta chains sequenced, and the lack of alpha or paired-chain data limited which features could be detected. A later analysis found that TCR association rates varied across HLA loci, with DRB1 alleles showing the most associated TCRs and HLA-C alleles the fewest. According to a later analysis, most CMV-associated TCR beta chains appeared to be HLA-restricted, and the HLA associations seemed to be driven largely by CMV exposure. The classifier was reported to diagnose cytomegalovirus status with high specificity and sensitivity in both the original and validation cohorts. A few of the identified cytomegalovirus-associated TCR beta chains were confirmed in vitro to be specific for cytomegalovirus antigens. When HLA alleles, especially DR and DQ, strongly co-occurred, attributing TCR associations to individual alleles was difficult. A later analysis found that HLA-associated TCR beta chains were more clonally expanded and had lower generation probabilities than equally common non-associated chains. A later genetic analysis reported fewer N-insertions in productive TCRs among donors in an Asian-associated ancestry cluster than the roughly 700-donor mean. Broadly in line with IMGT annotations, most TCR beta V segments showed up in productive rearrangements about 87% or about 30% of the time in an earlier analysis of several hundred of the donors.

Sequences SGHTA (CDR1) and FQGNSA (CDR2) are obtained from the germline V gene. Trimming takes 5 bases from V and 3 bases from J, and the germline ends sit 9 bases apart. Its CDR3 holds 13 amino acids, cysteine through phenylalanine. CDR3 DNA only is kept here, 39 bases in frame from base 1. The cohort consisted of 650 to 700 healthy bone marrow donors. At the time of sampling, all cohort members were nominally healthy, though unrecorded immune exposures were likely present. The donor was CMV seronegative and belonged to the group of 350 or so seronegative cohort members. A peripheral blood sample was provided by each donor, and peripheral blood mononuclear cells were used for TCR beta sequencing. The Qiagen DNeasy Blood Extraction Kit was used to extract genomic DNA from the blood cell samples. The library was prepared using the immunoSEQ multiplex PCR assay. For the multiplex PCR, a mixture combining 60 forward primers for TCR Vbeta segments and 13 reverse primers for TCR Jbeta segments was used. The CDR3 region of rearranged TCR beta genes was amplified from genomic DNA by a multiplex PCR assay. Amplified TCR beta libraries were sequenced as 87-base-pair reads on the Illumina HiSeq System. In the source study's methods: A later analysis tallied 70 million to 100 million unique TCR beta chains across the 666 repertoires, and about 10 million of those chains were shared by two or more donors. Raw reads were error-corrected and collapsed into unique sequences with a nearest-neighbor algorithm that merged closely related sequences to remove PCR and sequencing errors. Alignment of CDR3 sequences to IMGT reference sequences was used to assign V, D and J gene segments. For a sequence to be retained, at least a six-nucleotide match to both a V gene segment and a J gene segment was required. Rearrangements were called productive when the CDR3 lacked stop codons and stayed in frame with V and J; all others were non-productive. CDR3 was defined by IMGT convention, running from the second conserved V-encoded cysteine to the conserved J-encoded phenylalanine. The earlier analysis of 500 to 650 of the donors excluded any sequence lacking an unambiguous match to a single V gene segment. In an earlier analysis of several hundred of the donors, a V segment was called functional when productive rearrangements were above 56.7%, and segregating when the standard deviation between donors exceeded 5%. To diagnose cytomegalovirus status from the catalog of TCR beta chain sequences, a statistical classification framework was built. In a later analysis, TCR nucleotide sequences were compared against IMGT/GENE-DB human TR gene sequences so that V and J genes could be assigned. The TCRdist pipeline was used in a later analysis to assign CDR3 sequences and most-parsimonious VDJ recombination scenarios. In a later analysis, each TCR beta chain was defined by its CDR3 amino acid sequence together with its V-gene family, and reads lacking a unique V-gene family were excluded. A later analysis removed 550 to 700 highly shared, low-generation-probability nucleotide sequences to deal with suspected cross-contamination and a sequencing artifact. A later analysis calculated a clonal expansion index for each public chain from normalized within-repertoire ranks of inferred template counts. In a later analysis, generation probabilities were computed with a VDJ recombination model fitted to out-of-frame rearrangements, and the resulting probabilities were checked against IGoR. In a later analysis, hypergeometric tests were used to score TCR-TCR, TCR-HLA and TCR-CMV co-occurrence, with a repertoire-size bias correction applied to TCR pairs. False discovery rates were estimated in a later analysis by permuting HLA or CMV assignments 20 times. In a later analysis, co-occurring TCRs were grouped using DBSCAN, with TCRdist sequence similarity added in when clustering inside HLA-allele-positive subsets. Co-occurrence clustering excluded repertoires with fewer than 30,000 or more than 120,000 public chains, plus five with anomalous nucleotide sharing. The source is immuneACCESS, and TCRdb retained only in-frame sequences with V and J called. Part of the clones is not carried over; for the studies checked, unresolved V genes explain less than half of this, and the remainder is unexplained. The V and J calls and clone size were taken over from that table, and D and trimming were inferred from the DNA. Across this sample there are some 150,000 clones, with 80% seen only once. The ten most abundant clones make up under 6% of the sample.

The TCR was taken from a man younger than 40 in good health and CMV-seronegative. Sample: PBMCs. The chain uses TRBV7-2 and TRBJ2-3, and TRBD2 may be the D gene, going by 6 matching bases. The DNA sequence is as follows: TGTGCCAGCAGCCTGGGGAGGACAGATACGCAGTATTTT. This sequence encodes CASSLGRTDTQYF.